This TCR beta chain came from a study of blood T cell repertoires in COVID-19. Looking at the study overall: The samples span acute and convalescent COVID-19 from the United States, Italy and Spain. The cDNA or gDNA used as material had been derived from T cells, B-cell-depleted T cells, or PBMCs.

The CDR3 spans 14 residues. With 5 bases clipped from V and 9 bases from J, the junction kept 8 bases outside the gene matches. Germline CDR1 is ENHRY and CDR2 is SYGVKD. This clone was seen a single time. Source study methods: Estimation of nucleated cell counts relied on the amplification of reference gene primers. The assay was immunoSEQ multiplex PCR, and TCRdb's table has in-frame clones only and misses some. V, J and clone size were drawn from that table, and D and trimming were deduced from the DNA. The table includes over 200,000 clones, approximately 86% detected once. This receptor was identified in a man aged 40-49 years who had recovered from COVID-19. This chain uses TRBV10-3 with TRBJ2-1, with 9 nucleotides matching TRBD1. The specimen sequenced was peripheral blood. The CDR3 nucleotides are TGTGCCATCAGTACAATGGACAGGGGTTCTGAGCAGTTCTTC. It encodes CAISTMDRGSEQFF.